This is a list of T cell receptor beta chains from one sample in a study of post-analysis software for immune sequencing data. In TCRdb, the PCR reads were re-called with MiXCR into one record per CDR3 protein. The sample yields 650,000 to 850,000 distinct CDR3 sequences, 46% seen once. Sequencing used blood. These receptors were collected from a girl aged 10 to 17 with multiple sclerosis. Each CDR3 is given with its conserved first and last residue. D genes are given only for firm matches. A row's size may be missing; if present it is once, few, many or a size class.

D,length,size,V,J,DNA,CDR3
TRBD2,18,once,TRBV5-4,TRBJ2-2,TGTGCCAGCAGCCATGCGGGACTAGCGGGTTCGAACACCGGGGAGCTGTTTTTT,CASSHAGLAGSNTGELFF
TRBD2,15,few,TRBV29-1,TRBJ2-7,TGCAGCGTACGCGGGGGGACGGACTCTACCTACGAGCAGTACTTC,CSVRGGTDSTYEQYF
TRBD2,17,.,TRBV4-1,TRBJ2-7,TGCGCCAGCAGCCAAGATGGCAATTCGGGACTAGCGGTCGAGCAGTACTTC,CASSQDGNSGLAVEQYF
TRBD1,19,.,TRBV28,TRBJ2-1,TGTGCCAGCAGTCCCCAGACCGGGACAGGGGGCGACGTAGGCAATGAGCAGTTCTTC,CASSPQTGTGGDVGNEQFF
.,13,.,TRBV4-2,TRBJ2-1,TGTGCCGGCAGCCAAGTAGGGTACAATGAGCAGTTCTTC,CAGSQVGYNEQFF
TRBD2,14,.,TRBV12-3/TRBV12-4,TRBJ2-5,TGTGCCAGCAGAGGGGACTATCCCCGGACGGTGCAGTACTTC,CASRGDYPRTVQYF
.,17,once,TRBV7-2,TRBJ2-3,TGTGCCAGCAGCTTAGTGGGGACCCCGGGAGGCACAGATACGCAGTATTTT,CASSLVGTPGGTDTQYF
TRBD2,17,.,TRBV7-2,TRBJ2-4,TGTGCCAGCAGCTTAGCGAGACTAGCGGGGAGTCAGGGCGAACAGTACTTC,CASSLARLAGSQGEQYF
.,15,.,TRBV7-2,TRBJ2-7,TGTGCCAGCAGGGCAGCATCAGGGACGGAGTACGAGCAGTACTTC,CASRAASGTEYEQYF
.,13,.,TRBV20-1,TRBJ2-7,TGCAGTGCCTCACAGGGTGGTAGGGACGAGCAGTACTTC,CSASQGGRDEQYF
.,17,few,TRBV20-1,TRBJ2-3,TGCAGTGCTCCGTTGGGCCTAGGACAGATGAAAATAGATACGCAGTATTTT,CSAPLGLGQMKIDTQYF
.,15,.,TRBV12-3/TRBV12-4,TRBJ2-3,TGTGCCAGCAGTTTAGTTGACGGGAGAACAGATACGCAGTATTTT,CASSLVDGRTDTQYF
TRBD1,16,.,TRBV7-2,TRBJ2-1,TGTGCCAGCAGCTTGGATGGGGACAGAATATACAATGAGCAGTTCTTC,CASSLDGDRIYNEQFF
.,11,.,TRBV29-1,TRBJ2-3,TGCAGCCTTCTCTGGACAGATACGCAGTATTTT,CSLLWTDTQYF